The TCR beta chain described here comes from a study of T cell responses to AZD1222 COVID-19 vaccine. Whole-study results and caveats: Spike-specific TCR breadth and depth went up after people got two AZD1222 doses. Donors skewed white British and female; clonal diversity was possibly underestimated. Baseline testing showed seropositivity in only a handful of AZD1222 recipients.

Produced via immunoSEQ multiplex PCR; TCRdb's table is partial and in-frame only. Seen here are 250,000 to 300,000 clones, approximately 94% observed once, and the top ten hold 0.5% to 0.7%. This CDR3 region has 14 residues. Per germline, CDR1 SGHAT and CDR2 FQNNGV. V lost 6 bases and J lost 10, with 21 bases in between. As for this clone: The antigen is unknown.

V usage is TRBV11-2 and J usage is TRBJ1-1; D call uncertain. Sequencing was performed on peripheral blood, taken 28 days after the second AZD1222 dose. This receptor was obtained from an adult who received the AZD1222 COVID-19 vaccine. This CDR3 is CASSRSQLASGAFF. CDR3 bases: TGTGCCAGCAGTCGATCCCAACTGGCCTCTGGAGCTTTCTTT.